This T cell receptor beta chain was documented in a study of cytomegalovirus exposure and HLA in healthy donors. General study findings and limits: Exclusion as indistinguishable affected some V segments, including TRBV6-2 and TRBV6-3. It emerged from a later analysis that several of the most significant clusters appeared to be linked to common viral pathogens.

CDR1 is SGHRS, CDR2 YFSETQ, per germline. V gave up 4 bases and J gave up 4 bases; unmatched junction bases: 10. The CDR3 is 17 amino acids. 60 Vbeta and 13 Jbeta primers were used in PCR. Profiled with immunoSEQ multiplex PCR; TCRdb holds only in-frame clones, not every one. This table holds around 250,000 clones, about 86% found once. A word on this clone: Its specificity is not known.

The receptor comes from a woman aged 55-69 years in good health and CMV-seropositive. Sequencing used PBMCs. The chain joins TRBV5-1 to TRBJ2-3; 12 bases are shared with TRBD1. The CDR3, as DNA: TGCGCCAGCAGCCCATGGGCCGGGACAGGGGGCGCAGATACGCAGTATTTT. It yields the protein CASSPWAGTGGADTQYF.